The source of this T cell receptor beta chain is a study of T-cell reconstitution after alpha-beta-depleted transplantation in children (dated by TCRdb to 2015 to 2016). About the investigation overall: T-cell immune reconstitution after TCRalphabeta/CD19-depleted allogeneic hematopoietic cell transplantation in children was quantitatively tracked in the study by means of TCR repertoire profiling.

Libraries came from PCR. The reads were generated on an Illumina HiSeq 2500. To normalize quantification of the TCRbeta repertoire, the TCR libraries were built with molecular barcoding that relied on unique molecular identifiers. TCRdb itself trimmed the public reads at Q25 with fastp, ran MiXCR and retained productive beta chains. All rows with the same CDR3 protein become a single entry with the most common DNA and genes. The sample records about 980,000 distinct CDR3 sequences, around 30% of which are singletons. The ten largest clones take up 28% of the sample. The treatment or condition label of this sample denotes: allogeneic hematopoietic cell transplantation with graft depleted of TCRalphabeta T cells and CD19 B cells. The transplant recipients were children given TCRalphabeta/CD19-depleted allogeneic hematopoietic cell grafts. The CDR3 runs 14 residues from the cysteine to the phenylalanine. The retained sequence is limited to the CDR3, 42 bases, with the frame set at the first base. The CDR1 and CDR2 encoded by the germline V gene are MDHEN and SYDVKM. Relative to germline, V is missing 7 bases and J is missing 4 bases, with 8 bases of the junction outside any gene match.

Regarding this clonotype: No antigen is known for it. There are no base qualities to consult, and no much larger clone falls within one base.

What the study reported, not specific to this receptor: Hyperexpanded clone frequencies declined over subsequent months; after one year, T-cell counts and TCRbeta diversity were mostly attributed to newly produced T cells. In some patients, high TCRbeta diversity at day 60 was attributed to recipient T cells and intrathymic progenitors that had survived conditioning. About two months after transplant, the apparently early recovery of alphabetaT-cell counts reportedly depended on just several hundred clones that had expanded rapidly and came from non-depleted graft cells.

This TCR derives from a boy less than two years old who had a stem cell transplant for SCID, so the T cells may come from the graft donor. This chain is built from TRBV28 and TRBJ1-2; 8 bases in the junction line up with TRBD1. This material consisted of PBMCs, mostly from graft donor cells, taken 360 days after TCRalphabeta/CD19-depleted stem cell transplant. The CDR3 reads CASNLDRVSYGYTF. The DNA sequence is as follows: TGTGCCAGCAACCTGGACAGGGTCAGCTATGGCTACACCTTC.